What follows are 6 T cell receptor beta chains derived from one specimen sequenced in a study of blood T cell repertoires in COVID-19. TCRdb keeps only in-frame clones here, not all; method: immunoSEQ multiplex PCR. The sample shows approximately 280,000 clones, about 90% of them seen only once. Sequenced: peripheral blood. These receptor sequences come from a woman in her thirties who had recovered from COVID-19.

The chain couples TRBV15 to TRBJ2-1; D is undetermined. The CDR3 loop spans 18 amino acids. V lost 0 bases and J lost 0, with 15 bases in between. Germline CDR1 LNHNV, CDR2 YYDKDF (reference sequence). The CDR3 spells CATSRDPPGMSSYNEQFF. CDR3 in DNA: TGTGCCACCAGCAGAGATCCCCCGGGTATGAGCTCCTACAATGAGCAGTTCTTC.

The CDR3 sequence is CASSPAGTSDSPLHF. The CDR3 DNA reads TGTGCCAGCTCACCCGCGGGAACCTCCGATTCACCCCTCCACTTT. V is TRBV18 and J is TRBJ1-6; D ambiguous. CDR3 length equals 15 residues. Trimming cost V 3 bases and J 8 bases, with 14 bases left between them. Germline lookup yields CDR1 KGHSH and CDR2 LQKENI. Full variable domain (outside the CDR3, taken from reference TRBV18 and TRBJ1-6): NAGVMQNPRHLVRRRGQEARLRCSPMKGHSHVYWYRQLPEEGLKFMVYLQKENIIDESGMPKERFSAEFPKEGPSILRIQQVVRGDSAAYFCASSPAGTSDSPLHFGNGTRLTVT.

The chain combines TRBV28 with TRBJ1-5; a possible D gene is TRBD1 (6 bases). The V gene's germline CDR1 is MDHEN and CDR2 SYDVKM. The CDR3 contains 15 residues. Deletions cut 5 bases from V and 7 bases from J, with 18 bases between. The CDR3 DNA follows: TGTGCCAGCAGTCTGGGAGTAGGGGGGGCGCAGCCCCAGCATTTT. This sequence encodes CASSLGVGGAQPQHF.

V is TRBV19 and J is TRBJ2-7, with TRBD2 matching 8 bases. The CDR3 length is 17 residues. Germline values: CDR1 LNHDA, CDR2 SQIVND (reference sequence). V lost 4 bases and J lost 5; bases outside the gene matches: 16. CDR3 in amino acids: CASSNSPRSGSINEQYF. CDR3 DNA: TGTGCCAGTAGTAACTCTCCCCGGAGCGGGAGTATAAACGAGCAGTACTTC.

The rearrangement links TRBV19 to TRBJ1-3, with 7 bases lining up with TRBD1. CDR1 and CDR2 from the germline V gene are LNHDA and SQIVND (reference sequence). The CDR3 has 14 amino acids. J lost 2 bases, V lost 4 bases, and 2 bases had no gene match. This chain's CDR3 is CASSTGGPGNTIYF. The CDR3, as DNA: TGTGCCAGTAGTACAGGGGGTCCTGGAAACACCATATATTTT.

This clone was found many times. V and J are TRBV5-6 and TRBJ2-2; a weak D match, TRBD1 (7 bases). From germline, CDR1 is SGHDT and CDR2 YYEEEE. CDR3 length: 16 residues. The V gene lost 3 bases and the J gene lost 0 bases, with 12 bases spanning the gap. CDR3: CASSSGDSANTGELFF. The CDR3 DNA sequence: TGTGCCAGCAGCTCGGGGGACAGCGCGAACACCGGGGAGCTGTTTTTT.